The clone carrying this TCR beta chain has just one count. As yet, its antigen is unknown. This sample was included in a study of T cell repertoires in cytomegalovirus infection. Study context: Carrying CMV and the relevant HLA type showed in public TCR beta signatures.

Germline CDR1 and CDR2: MNHGY and SAAAGT. V lost 6 bases and J lost 3, with 18 bases in between. The CDR3 is made up of 15 amino acids. TCRdb reanalysed the reads using MiXCR and keeps one entry per CDR3 protein. The sample yields roughly 180,000 distinct CDR3 sequences, about 28% seen once. Study results and limitations: The cumulative frequency of public TCR beta families identified carriers of CMV plus the relevant HLA.

Sequencing was performed on PBMCs. The chain uses TRBV6-8 and TRBJ2-7; possible D gene TRBD1, 8 bases. The receptor was isolated from a human donor in good health (CMV status not recorded). Some clones in this sample may be carry-over from other donors' samples. DNA for the CDR3: TGTGCCAGCAGCTCGGACAGGGAGGGAAGCTACGAGCAGTACTTC. It yields the protein CASSSDREGSYEQYF.